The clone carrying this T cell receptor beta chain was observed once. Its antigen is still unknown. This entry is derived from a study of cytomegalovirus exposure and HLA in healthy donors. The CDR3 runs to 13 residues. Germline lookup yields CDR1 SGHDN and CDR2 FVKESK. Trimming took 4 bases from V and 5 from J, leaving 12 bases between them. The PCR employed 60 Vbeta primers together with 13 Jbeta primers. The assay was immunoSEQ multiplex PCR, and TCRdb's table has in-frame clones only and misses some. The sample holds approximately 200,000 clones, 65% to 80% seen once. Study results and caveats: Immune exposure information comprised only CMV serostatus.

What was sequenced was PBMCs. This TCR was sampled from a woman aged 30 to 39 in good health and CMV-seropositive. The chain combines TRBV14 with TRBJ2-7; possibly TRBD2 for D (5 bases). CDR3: CASSPYPGNEQYF. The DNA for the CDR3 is TGTGCCAGCAGCCCATATCCGGGGAACGAGCAGTACTTC.